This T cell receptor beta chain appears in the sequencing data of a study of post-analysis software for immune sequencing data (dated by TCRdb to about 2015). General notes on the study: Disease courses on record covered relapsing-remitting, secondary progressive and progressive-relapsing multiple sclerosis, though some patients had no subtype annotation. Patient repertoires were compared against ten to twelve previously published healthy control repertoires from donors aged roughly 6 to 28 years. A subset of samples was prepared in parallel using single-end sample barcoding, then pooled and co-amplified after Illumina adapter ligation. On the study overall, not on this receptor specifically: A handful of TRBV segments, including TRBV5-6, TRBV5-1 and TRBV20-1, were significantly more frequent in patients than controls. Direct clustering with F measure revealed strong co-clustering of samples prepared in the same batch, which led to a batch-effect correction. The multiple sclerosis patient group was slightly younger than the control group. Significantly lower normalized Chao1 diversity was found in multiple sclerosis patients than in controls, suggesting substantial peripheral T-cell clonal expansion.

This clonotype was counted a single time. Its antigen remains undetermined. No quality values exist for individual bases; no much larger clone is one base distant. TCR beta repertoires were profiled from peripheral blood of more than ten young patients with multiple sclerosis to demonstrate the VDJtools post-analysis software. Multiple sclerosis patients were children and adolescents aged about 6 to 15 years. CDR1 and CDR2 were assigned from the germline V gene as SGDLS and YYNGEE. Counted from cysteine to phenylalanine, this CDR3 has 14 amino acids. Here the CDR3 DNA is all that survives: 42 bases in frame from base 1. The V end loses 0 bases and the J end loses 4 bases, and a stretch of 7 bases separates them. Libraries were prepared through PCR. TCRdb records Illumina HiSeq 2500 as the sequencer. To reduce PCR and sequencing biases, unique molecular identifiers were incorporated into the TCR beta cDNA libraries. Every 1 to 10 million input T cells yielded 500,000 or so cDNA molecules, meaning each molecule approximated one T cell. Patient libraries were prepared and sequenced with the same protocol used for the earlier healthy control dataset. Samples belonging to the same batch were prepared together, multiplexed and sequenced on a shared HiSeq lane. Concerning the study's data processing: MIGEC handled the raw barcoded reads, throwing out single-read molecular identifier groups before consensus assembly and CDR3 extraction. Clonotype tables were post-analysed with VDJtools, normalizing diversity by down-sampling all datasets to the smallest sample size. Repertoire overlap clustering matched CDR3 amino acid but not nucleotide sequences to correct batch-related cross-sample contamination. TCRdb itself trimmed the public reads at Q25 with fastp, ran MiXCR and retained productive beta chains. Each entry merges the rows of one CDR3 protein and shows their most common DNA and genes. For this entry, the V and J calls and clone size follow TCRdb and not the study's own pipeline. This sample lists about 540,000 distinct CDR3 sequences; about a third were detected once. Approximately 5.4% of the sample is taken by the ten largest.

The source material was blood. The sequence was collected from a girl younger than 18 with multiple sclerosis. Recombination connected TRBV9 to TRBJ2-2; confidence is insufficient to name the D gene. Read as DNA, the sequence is TGTGCCAGCAGCGTAGGGGCAGTCACCGGGGAGCTGTTTTTT. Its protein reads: CASSVGAVTGELFF.